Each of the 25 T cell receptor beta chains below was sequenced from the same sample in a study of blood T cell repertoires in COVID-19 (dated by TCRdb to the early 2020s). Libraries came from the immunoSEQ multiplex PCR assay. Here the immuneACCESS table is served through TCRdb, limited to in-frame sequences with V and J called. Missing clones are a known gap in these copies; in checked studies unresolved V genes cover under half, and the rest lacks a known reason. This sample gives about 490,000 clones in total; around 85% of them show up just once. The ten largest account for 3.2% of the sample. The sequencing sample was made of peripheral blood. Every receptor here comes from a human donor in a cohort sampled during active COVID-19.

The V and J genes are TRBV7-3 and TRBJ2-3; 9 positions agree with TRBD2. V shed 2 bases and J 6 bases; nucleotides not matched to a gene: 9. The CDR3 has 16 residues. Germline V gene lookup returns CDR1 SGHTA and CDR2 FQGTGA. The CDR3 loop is CASSLGSGSSYDTQYF. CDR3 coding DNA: TGTGCCAGCAGCTTAGGTAGCGGGAGCAGTTATGATACGCAGTATTTT.

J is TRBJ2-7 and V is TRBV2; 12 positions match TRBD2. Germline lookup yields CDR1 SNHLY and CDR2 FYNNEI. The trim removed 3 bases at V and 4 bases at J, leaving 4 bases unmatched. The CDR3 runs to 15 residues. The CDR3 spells CASSDGLAGMYEQYF. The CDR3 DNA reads TGTGCCAGCAGTGATGGACTAGCGGGAATGTACGAGCAGTACTTC.

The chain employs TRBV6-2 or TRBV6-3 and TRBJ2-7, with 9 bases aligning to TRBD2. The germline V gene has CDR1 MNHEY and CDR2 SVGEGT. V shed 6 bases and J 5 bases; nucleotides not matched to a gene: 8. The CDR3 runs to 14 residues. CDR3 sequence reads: CASRPSGTPDEQYF. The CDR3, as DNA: TGTGCCAGCAGGCCTAGCGGGACCCCGGACGAGCAGTACTTC.

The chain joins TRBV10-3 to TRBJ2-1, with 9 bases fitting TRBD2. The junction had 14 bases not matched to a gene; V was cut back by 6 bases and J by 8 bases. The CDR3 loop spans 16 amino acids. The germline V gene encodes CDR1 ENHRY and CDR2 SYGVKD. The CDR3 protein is CAIRDLAGSRGDEQFF. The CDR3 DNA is TGTGCCATCAGGGATCTAGCGGGATCAAGGGGCGATGAGCAGTTCTTC.

The CDR3 loop reads CASKTGSDQNIQYF. In nucleotides, the CDR3 is TGTGCCAGCAAGACAGGGAGTGATCAAAACATTCAGTACTTC. The chain uses TRBV28 and TRBJ2-4, with TRBD1 matching 7 bases. CDR1 MDHEN and CDR2 SYDVKM come from the germline V gene. This CDR3 region has 14 residues. The junction had 8 bases not matched to a gene; V was cut back by 7 bases and J by 5 bases.

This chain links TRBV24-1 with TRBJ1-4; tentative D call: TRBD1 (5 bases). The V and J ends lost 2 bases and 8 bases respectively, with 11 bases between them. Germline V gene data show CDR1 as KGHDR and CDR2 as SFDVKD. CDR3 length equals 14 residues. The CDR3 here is CATSDSPGQEKLFF. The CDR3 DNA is TGTGCCACCAGTGATTCACCCGGACAAGAAAAACTGTTTTTT.

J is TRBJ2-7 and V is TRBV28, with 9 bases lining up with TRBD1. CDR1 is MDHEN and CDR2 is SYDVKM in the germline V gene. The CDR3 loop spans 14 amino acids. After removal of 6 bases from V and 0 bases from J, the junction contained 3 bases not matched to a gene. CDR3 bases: TGTGCCAGCAGCCGACAGGGGGTCTCCTACGAGCAGTACTTC. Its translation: CASSRQGVSYEQYF.

The DNA of the CDR3 is TGTGCCAGCAGTCCTAGCGGGAACCGTTACAATGAGCAGTTCTTC. Its protein product is CASSPSGNRYNEQFF. The genes are TRBV7-9 and TRBJ2-1; 9 bases are shared with TRBD2. Germline-derived CDR1 and CDR2 are SEHNR and FQNEAQ (reference sequence). The junction had 7 bases not matched to a gene; V was cut back by 6 bases and J by 4 bases. The length of the CDR3 is 15 residues.

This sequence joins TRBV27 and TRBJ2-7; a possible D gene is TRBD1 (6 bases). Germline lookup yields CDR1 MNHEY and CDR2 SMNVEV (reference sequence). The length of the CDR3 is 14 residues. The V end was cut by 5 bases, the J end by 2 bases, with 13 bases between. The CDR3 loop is CASSPRQVAYEQYF. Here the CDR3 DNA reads TGTGCCAGCAGTCCCAGACAGGTGGCCTACGAGCAGTACTTC.

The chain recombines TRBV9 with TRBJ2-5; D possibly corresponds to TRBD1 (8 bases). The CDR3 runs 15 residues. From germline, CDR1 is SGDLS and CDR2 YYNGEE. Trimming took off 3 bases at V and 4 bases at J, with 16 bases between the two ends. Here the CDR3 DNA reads TGTGCCAGCAGCGGGGGGGGACAGGCTGCAGAGACCCAGTACTTC. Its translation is CASSGGGQAAETQYF. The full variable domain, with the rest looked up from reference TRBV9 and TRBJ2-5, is DSGVTQTPKHLITATGQRVTLRCSPRSGDLSVYWYQQSLDQGLQFLIQYYNGEERAKGNILERFSAQQFPDLHSELNLSSLELGDSALYFCASSGGGQAAETQYFGPGTRLLVL.

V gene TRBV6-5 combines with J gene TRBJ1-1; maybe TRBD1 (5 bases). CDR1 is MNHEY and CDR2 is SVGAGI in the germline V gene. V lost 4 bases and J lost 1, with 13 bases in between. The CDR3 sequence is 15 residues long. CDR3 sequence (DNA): TGTGCCAGCAGTTCCTCTGCGGGGGGGAACACTGAAGCTTTCTTT. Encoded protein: CASSSSAGGNTEAFF.

DNA of the CDR3: TGTGCCAGCAGCGTATCCGGGACTAGCGGCTCCTACAATGAGCAGTTCTTC. Amino acids: CASSVSGTSGSYNEQFF. This chain uses TRBV7-2 with TRBJ2-1, with 11 nucleotides matching TRBD2. The V and J ends lost 5 bases and 0 bases, in that order; junction bases with no gene match: 6. This CDR3 has 17 amino acids. From germline, CDR1 is SGHTA and CDR2 FQGNSA. Supplemented by reference TRBV7-2 and TRBJ2-1, the full variable domain reads GAGVSQSPSNKVTEKGKDVELRCDPISGHTALYWYRQSLGQGLEFLIYFQGNSAPDKSGLPSDRFSAERTGGSVSTLTIQRTQQEDSAVYLCASSVSGTSGSYNEQFFGPGTRLTVL.

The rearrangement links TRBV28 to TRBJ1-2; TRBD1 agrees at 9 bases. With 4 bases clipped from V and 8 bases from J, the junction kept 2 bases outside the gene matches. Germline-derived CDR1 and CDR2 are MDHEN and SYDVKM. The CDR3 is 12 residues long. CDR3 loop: CASSYRGQGYTF. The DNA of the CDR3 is TGTGCCAGCAGTTACAGGGGGCAAGGCTACACCTTC.

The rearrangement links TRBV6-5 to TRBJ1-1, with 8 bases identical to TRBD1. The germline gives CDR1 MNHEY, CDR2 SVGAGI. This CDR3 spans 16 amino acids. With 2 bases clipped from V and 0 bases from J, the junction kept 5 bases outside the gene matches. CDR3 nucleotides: TGTGCCAGCAGTTACAGGCAGGGGGCCATGAACACTGAAGCTTTCTTT. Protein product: CASSYRQGAMNTEAFF.

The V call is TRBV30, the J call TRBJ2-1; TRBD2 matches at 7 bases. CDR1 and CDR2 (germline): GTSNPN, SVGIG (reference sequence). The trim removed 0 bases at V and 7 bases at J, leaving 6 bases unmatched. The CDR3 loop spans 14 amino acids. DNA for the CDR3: TGTGCCTGGAGTGTACGGGGGGTTGGTAATGAGCAGTTCTTC. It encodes CAWSVRGVGNEQFF.

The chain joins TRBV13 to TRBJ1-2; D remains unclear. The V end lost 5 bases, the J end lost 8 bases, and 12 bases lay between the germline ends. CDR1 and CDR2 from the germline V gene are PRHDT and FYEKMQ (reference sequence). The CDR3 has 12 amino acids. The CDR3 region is CASSPTHRGYTF. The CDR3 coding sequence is TGTGCCAGCAGCCCCACCCACCGGGGCTACACCTTC.

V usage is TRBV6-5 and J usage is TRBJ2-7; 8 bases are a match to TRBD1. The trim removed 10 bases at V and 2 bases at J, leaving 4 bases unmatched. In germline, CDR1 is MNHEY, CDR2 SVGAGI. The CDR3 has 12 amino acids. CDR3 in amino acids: CATGQETYEQYF. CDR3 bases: TGTGCCACGGGACAGGAGACCTACGAGCAGTACTTC.

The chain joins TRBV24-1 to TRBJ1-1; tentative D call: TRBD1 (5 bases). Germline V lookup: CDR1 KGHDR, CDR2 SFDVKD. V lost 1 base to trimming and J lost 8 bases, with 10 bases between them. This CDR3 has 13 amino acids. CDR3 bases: TGTGCCACCAGTGATTTTACGGGGGTCGAAGCTTTCTTT. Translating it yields CATSDFTGVEAFF.

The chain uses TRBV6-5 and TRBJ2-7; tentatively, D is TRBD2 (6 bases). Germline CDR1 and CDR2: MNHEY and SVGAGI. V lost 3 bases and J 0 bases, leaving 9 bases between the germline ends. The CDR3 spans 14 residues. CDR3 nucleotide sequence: TGTGCCAGCAGTTATCGGGAGTACTCCTACGAGCAGTACTTC. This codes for CASSYREYSYEQYF.

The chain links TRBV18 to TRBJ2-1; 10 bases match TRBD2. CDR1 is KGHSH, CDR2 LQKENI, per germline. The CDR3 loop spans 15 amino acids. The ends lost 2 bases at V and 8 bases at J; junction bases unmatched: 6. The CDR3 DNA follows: TGTGCCAGCTCACCATCCCCTAGCGGGAGTCATGAGCAGTTCTTC. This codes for CASSPSPSGSHEQFF.

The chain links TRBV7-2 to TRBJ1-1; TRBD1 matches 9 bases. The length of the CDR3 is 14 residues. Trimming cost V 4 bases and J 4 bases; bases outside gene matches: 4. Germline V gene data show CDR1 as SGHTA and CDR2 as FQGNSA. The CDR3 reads CASSSGQGPTEAFF. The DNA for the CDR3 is TGTGCCAGCAGCTCGGGACAGGGACCCACTGAAGCTTTCTTT. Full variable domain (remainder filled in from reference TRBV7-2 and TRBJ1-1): GAGVSQSPSNKVTEKGKDVELRCDPISGHTALYWYRQSLGQGLEFLIYFQGNSAPDKSGLPSDRFSAERTGGSVSTLTIQRTQQEDSAVYLCASSSGQGPTEAFFGQGTRLTVV.

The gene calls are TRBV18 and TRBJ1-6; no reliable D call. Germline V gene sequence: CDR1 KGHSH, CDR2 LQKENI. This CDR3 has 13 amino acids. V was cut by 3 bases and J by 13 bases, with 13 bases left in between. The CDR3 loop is CASSPYKSGPLHF. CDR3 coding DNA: TGTGCCAGCTCACCTTACAAATCTGGCCCCCTCCACTTT.

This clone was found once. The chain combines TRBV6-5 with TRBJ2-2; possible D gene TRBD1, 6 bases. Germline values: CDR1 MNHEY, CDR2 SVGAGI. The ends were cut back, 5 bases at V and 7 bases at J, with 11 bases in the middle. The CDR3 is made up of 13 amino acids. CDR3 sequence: CASSPTGFGELFF. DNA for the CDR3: TGTGCCAGCAGTCCCACAGGGTTCGGGGAGCTGTTTTTT.

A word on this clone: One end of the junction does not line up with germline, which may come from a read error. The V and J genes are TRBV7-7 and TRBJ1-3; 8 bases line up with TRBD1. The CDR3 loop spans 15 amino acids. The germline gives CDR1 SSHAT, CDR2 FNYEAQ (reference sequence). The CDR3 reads CASSLNRGAGNTIYF. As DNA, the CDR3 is TGTGCTAGCAGCCTCAACAGGGGGGCTGGAAACACCATATATTTT. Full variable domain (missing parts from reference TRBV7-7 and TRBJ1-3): GAGVSQSPRYKVTKRGQDVTLRCDPISSHATLYWYQQALGQGPEFLTYFNYEAQPDKSGLPSDRFSAERPEGSISTLTIQRTEQRDSAMYRCASSLNRGAGNTIYFGEGSWLTVV.

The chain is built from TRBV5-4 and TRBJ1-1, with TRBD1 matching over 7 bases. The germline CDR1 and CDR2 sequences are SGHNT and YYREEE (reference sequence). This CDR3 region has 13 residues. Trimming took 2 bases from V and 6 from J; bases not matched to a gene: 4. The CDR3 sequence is CASSFQGVAEAFF. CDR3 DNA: TGTGCCAGCAGCTTCCAGGGGGTGGCTGAAGCTTTCTTT.